Listed below are T cell receptor beta chains from one sample, sequenced in a study of monozygotic twins with inflammatory bowel disease. TCRdb re-called the 5' RACE reads, yielding one record per CDR3 amino acid sequence without DNA. In total, the table holds about 450,000 distinct CDR3 sequences. Sequencing was done on a sample of blood. The source of these receptors is a human donor with ulcerative colitis or Crohn's disease, or a healthy co-twin of an affected twin (not recorded which). Both conserved end residues are part of each CDR3.

CATSGPGAYNEQFF,TRBV24-1,TRBJ2-1
CASIVKRGSTNTEAFF,TRBV19,TRBJ1-1
CASIGPQETQYF,TRBV19,TRBJ2-5
CASSRPAGRSTDTQYF,TRBV3-1,TRBJ2-3
CSARAPPPAETQETQYF,TRBV20-1,TRBJ2-5
CASSFTGFGYTF,TRBV6-1,TRBJ1-2
CASSLGQGARYEQYF,TRBV5-5,TRBJ2-7
CASSLVGSEEQFF,TRBV5-1,TRBJ2-1
CSARADNEQFF,TRBV20-1,TRBJ2-1
CASSLIGAGGLYEQYF,TRBV28,TRBJ2-7
CASSSWTGNPEAFF,TRBV5-4,TRBJ1-1
CASSQDWAGVQYF,TRBV4-3,TRBJ2-7
CASGAGQGGNQPQHF,TRBV10-3,TRBJ1-5
CASSFSMGLPEETQYF,TRBV5-4,TRBJ2-5
CSASKSTGGSRNTEAFF,TRBV20-1,TRBJ1-1
CASSLASGGGYGYTF,TRBV5-1,TRBJ1-2
CASSFQPRDNEQFF,TRBV7-8,TRBJ2-1
CSAKKPSGGGGELFF,TRBV20-1,TRBJ2-2
CASSRTGSNEQYF,TRBV3-1,TRBJ2-7
CASSLSSEGEQYF,TRBV12-3/TRBV12-4,TRBJ2-7
CASSPRTSGKFTDTQYF,TRBV7-9,TRBJ2-3
CASSLEVQRGSDTQYF,TRBV5-1,TRBJ2-3
CASSFYRDSHNEQFF,TRBV7-2,TRBJ2-1
CASTPGQVNEKLFF,TRBV12-3/TRBV12-4,TRBJ1-4
CSSSGANEQFF,TRBV20-1,TRBJ2-1
CAIREGSSYEQYF,TRBV10-3,TRBJ2-7
CASSLAGKGNTIYF,TRBV7-2,TRBJ1-3
CASTRAEDGYTF,TRBV2,TRBJ1-2
CASSEPYEQYF,TRBV2,TRBJ2-7
CASSLKVAGGMGETQYF,TRBV5-5,TRBJ2-5
CASSLAPGQTTYEQYF,TRBV5-1,TRBJ2-7
CASSRGTGGNSPLHF,TRBV5-1,TRBJ1-6
CASKLAGARDEQFF,TRBV5-1,TRBJ2-1
CASSLSGQGITEAFF,TRBV7-3,TRBJ1-1
CASSPASGRSYEQYF,TRBV18,TRBJ2-7
CASSYLHDRVSNEKLFF,TRBV6-5,TRBJ1-4
CASSPDGAKRQETQYF,TRBV7-8,TRBJ2-5
CASRTGGNTEAFF,TRBV7-2,TRBJ1-1
CASNRQGSYEQYF,TRBV10-2,TRBJ2-7
CASSKETRDRAYEQYF,TRBV21-1,TRBJ2-7
CASSPRQGRLNTEAFF,TRBV7-2,TRBJ1-1
CASSLVPEGTDTQYF,TRBV7-6,TRBJ2-3
CASSDPGAEAFF,TRBV10-2,TRBJ1-1
CASSWDRTEGQPQHF,TRBV5-5,TRBJ1-5
CASSFSTGEGNSPLHF,TRBV6-5,TRBJ1-6
CASSLLGLAGARRQETQYF,TRBV7-6,TRBJ2-5
CASSMKGRPEAFF,TRBV19,TRBJ1-1
CASSLSGGMYNEQFF,TRBV9,TRBJ2-1
CASSLGGRALVEQFF,TRBV5-1,TRBJ2-1